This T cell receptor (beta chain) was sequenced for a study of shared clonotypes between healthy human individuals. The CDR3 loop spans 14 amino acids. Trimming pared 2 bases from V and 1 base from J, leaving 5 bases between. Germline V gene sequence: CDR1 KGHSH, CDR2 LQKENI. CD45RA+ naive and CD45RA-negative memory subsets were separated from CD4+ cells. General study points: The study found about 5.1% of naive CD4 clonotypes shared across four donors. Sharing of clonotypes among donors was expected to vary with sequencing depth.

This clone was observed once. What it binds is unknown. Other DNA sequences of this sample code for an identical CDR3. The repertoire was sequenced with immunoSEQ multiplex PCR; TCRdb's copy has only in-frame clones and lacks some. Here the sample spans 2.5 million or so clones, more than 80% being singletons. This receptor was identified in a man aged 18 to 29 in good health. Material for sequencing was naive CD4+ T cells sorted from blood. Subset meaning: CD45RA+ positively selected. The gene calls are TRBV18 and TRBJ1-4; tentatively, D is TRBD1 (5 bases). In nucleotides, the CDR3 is TGTGCCAGCTCACCAAGGGGAACTAATGAAAAACTGTTTTTT. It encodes CASSPRGTNEKLFF.